The present T cell receptor (beta chain) was sequenced within a study of blood T cell repertoires in COVID-19. Whole-study context: The United States, Italy and Spain supplied acute and convalescent COVID-19 samples. From T cells, B-cell-depleted T cells, or PBMCs came the material, which was cDNA or gDNA.

J gave up 2 bases and V 4 bases, and 7 bases lay outside the gene matches. The CDR3 contains 19 residues. Germline V gives CDR1 KGHDR, CDR2 SFDVKD. Per the authors' pipeline: From reference gene primer amplification, estimates of nucleated cell counts were derived. Data came from immunoSEQ multiplex PCR; TCRdb stores just in-frame clones and leaves some out. V, J and clone size were drawn from that table, and D and trimming were deduced from the DNA. The profile shows 140,000 to 150,000 clones, over 70% of them singletons. The sequencing input was peripheral blood. The receptor comes from a man aged 50 or older with active or convalescent COVID-19. This chain uses TRBV24-1 with TRBJ2-1; 16 bases fit TRBD2. CDR3 nucleotide sequence: TGTGCCACCAGTGACCCCCCGGGACTAGCGGGAGGGCCCTACAATGAGCAGTTCTTC. Encoded protein: CATSDPPGLAGGPYNEQFF.